The rows below give T cell receptor beta chains drawn from one sample of a study of regulatory T cells. This table comes from immunoSEQ multiplex PCR, and its TCRdb copy is limited to in-frame clones, with some not included. The sample shows roughly 30,000 clones, just under 95% of them seen only once. The material sequenced was conventional CD4+ T cells sorted from blood. Receptors were obtained from a person aged 18-30 years with CD3G deficiency. CDR3s include the opening cysteine and the closing phenylalanine or tryptophan. The D gene is left open where the match is weak. The listing skips clone size in some rows; elsewhere it reads once, few, many or a size class.

v_call	d_call	j_call	clone_size	cdr3_nt	cdr3_aa
TRBV18	-	TRBJ2-5	-	TGTGCCAGCTCCAGGGACTTACAAGAGACCCAGTACTTC	CASSRDLQETQYF
TRBV11-2	-	TRBJ1-1	-	TGTGCCAGCAGCCCCCACGGGGGGCAGGGCACTGAAGCTTTCTTT	CASSPHGGQGTEAFF
TRBV30	-	TRBJ1-2	-	TGTGCCTGGAGTTACGCGGAATCGAATGGCTACACCTTC	CAWSYAESNGYTF
TRBV7-8	-	TRBJ2-3	-	TGTGCCAGCAGCTTCGCGAATACGCAGTATTTT	CASSFANTQYF
TRBV6-6	-	TRBJ2-1	-	TGTGCCAGCGGACGGAGCTCCTACAATGAGCAGTTCTTC	CASGRSSYNEQFF
TRBV5-1	-	TRBJ1-6	-	TGCGCCAGCAGCGCGGGACGGGCACCCCTCCACTTT	CASSAGRAPLHF
TRBV9	-	TRBJ1-2	-	TGTGCCAGCAGCGTAGATATGGGACTTCAGGGAGGCTACACCTTC	CASSVDMGLQGGYTF
TRBV6-1	TRBD1	TRBJ1-2	-	TGTGCCAGCAGTAGCACGGTCGTCAGGGGGCAAGGCTACACCTTC	CASSSTVVRGQGYTF
TRBV10-3	TRBD2	TRBJ2-5	-	TGTGCCATCAGTGAGTCGGGCGGGAGTGGAGAGACCCAGTACTTC	CAISESGGSGETQYF
TRBV5-4	-	TRBJ2-1	-	TGTGCTGGGGGGGGGCCGAACTCCTACAATGAGCAGTTCTTC	CAGGGPNSYNEQFF
TRBV19	-	TRBJ1-5	-	TGTGCCAGTAGTCTAGGATCGAATCAGCCCCAGCATTTT	CASSLGSNQPQHF
TRBV5-4	TRBD1	TRBJ1-2	-	TGTGCCAGCAGCTCCGAGGGGGCCTACTATGGCTACACCTTC	CASSSEGAYYGYTF
TRBV4-1	-	TRBJ2-2	-	TGCGCCAGCAGCCCAATGACCGCGAACACCGGGGAGCTGTTTTTT	CASSPMTANTGELFF
TRBV7-6	TRBD2	TRBJ2-5	-	TGTGCCAGCAGCTTGGCGGGGGGGCAGACCCAGTACTTC	CASSLAGGQTQYF
TRBV28	-	TRBJ1-2	-	TGTGCCAGCAGTTCCGAGGCCCATAGGGGCTACACCTTC	CASSSEAHRGYTF
TRBV12-5	-	TRBJ1-2	-	TGTGCTAGTGGTTTGGTAAAGACAGTCTATGGCTACACCTTC	CASGLVKTVYGYTF
TRBV5-1	-	TRBJ2-5	-	TGCGCCAGCAGCCTGGCCCCTGACAGACTCCAAGAGACCCAGTACTTC	CASSLAPDRLQETQYF
TRBV28	TRBD2	TRBJ2-7	-	TGTGCCAGCAGCCCTAGACTAGCGGGGAACTACGAGCAGTACTTC	CASSPRLAGNYEQYF
TRBV5-1	TRBD2	TRBJ2-3	-	TGCGCCAGCAGCTTGGCCTTTAGCGGGAGGGCGCCAGATACGCAGTATTTT	CASSLAFSGRAPDTQYF
TRBV28	-	TRBJ2-7	-	TGTGCCAGCAGTTTATCGGGTCGCTACGAGCAGTACTTC	CASSLSGRYEQYF
TRBV30	TRBD1	TRBJ1-5	-	TGTGCCTGGAGTGCCGCCAATGACAGGGACAATCAGCCCCAGCATTTT	CAWSAANDRDNQPQHF
TRBV11-2	-	TRBJ2-2	once	TGTGCCAGCAGCTTAACGGGACTTCGAACCGGGGAGCTGTTTTTT	CASSLTGLRTGELFF
TRBV7-2	TRBD1	TRBJ2-6	-	TGTGCCAGCAGCAGACAGGGTGCAATCTCTGGGGCCAACGTCCTGACTTTC	CASSRQGAISGANVLTF
TRBV6-6	TRBD2	TRBJ2-7	-	TGTGCCAGCAGTCCTGGACTAGCGGGACGGGAGCAGTACTTC	CASSPGLAGREQYF
TRBV2	-	TRBJ2-1	-	TGTGCCAGCAGCGCGGAATCTCAGGCCTACAATGAGCAGTTCTTC	CASSAESQAYNEQFF
TRBV6-6	-	TRBJ2-1	-	TGTGCCAGCACTTACGAGGGGGGTGAGCAGTTCTTC	CASTYEGGEQFF
TRBV18	TRBD1	TRBJ1-4	-	TGTGCCAGCTCAGTTGGGACAGAACGCGAAAAACTGTTTTTT	CASSVGTEREKLFF
TRBV29-1	-	TRBJ1-4	-	TGCAGCGCATTGGGGGGGACTAATGAAAAACTGTTTTTT	CSALGGTNEKLFF
TRBV27	-	TRBJ2-7	-	TGTGCCAGCAGTTTGGAAGGCAGGGACGAGCAGTACTTC	CASSLEGRDEQYF
TRBV7-2	-	TRBJ2-3	-	TGTGCCAGCAGCCGAGGGGGGTATATGCAGTATTTT	CASSRGGYMQYF
TRBV29-1	TRBD1	TRBJ1-2	once	TGCAGCGTTGCCCGACAGGGGAACTATGGCTACACCTTC	CSVARQGNYGYTF
TRBV2	-	TRBJ2-3	-	TGTGCCAGCAGTGAAATAGTTGGCGGGGGCCGGGGAGATACGCAGTATTTT	CASSEIVGGGRGDTQYF
TRBV5-1	TRBD2	TRBJ2-1	-	TGCGCCAGCAGGTCTAGCGGAGTCCCCTACAATGAGCAGTTCTTC	CASRSSGVPYNEQFF
TRBV28	-	TRBJ1-2	-	TGTGCCAGCCACTCCGGGAGCTATGGCTACACCTTC	CASHSGSYGYTF
TRBV28	-	TRBJ2-7	-	TGTGCCAGCAGTTTAGCCACGACGCCCTACGAGCAGTACTTC	CASSLATTPYEQYF
TRBV11-1	TRBD2	TRBJ2-1	once	TGTGCCAGCAGCAAGGGACTAGCGGGATCTGAGCAGTTCTTC	CASSKGLAGSEQFF
TRBV6-5	-	TRBJ1-1	-	TGTGCCAGCAGTCGGCAGGGGATTGGCACTGAAGCTTTCTTT	CASSRQGIGTEAFF
TRBV9	TRBD1	TRBJ2-7	-	TGTGCCAGCAGCGAGGGGTGGGGACAGGGCTCCTACGAGCAGTACTTC	CASSEGWGQGSYEQYF
TRBV6-1	-	TRBJ2-1	-	TGTGCCAGCCGACAGGTAGGGACGGGGAATGAGCAGTTCTTC	CASRQVGTGNEQFF
TRBV4-1	-	TRBJ2-7	-	TGCGCCAGCAGCCAAGGCCCGGGGCGTTTCTCCTACGAGCAGTACTTC	CASSQGPGRFSYEQYF
TRBV29-1	-	TRBJ1-2	-	TGCAGCGTTGAAGGAGGGCCCGTCACGAGGGGCTACACCTTC	CSVEGGPVTRGYTF
TRBV28	-	TRBJ2-7	-	TGTGCCAGCAGTTTTGGCGGAACCTACGAGCAGTACTTC	CASSFGGTYEQYF
TRBV28	-	TRBJ2-1	-	TGTGCCAGCAGTGCCCAGGGAGCTCTCTACAATGAGCAGTTCTTC	CASSAQGALYNEQFF
TRBV28	TRBD1	TRBJ1-1	-	TGTGCCAGCAGTCCACGGACAGGGTCGGCGAACACTGAAGCTTTCTTT	CASSPRTGSANTEAFF
TRBV6-6	-	TRBJ1-4	-	TGTGCCAGCAGTGCCGATTGGGGTGAAAAACTGTTTTTT	CASSADWGEKLFF
TRBV2	TRBD2	TRBJ2-1	-	TGTGCCAGCAGCTGCGGACTAGCGGGACGGAGCAATGAGCAGTTCTTC	CASSCGLAGRSNEQFF
TRBV20-1	-	TRBJ2-5	once	TGCAGTGATCTTGGAAAAGAGACCCAGTACTTC	CSDLGKETQYF
TRBV28	-	TRBJ2-1	-	TGTGCCAGCAGTTTTATCGCGGGAAGAAGTGAGCAGTTCTTC	CASSFIAGRSEQFF
TRBV28	-	TRBJ1-5	-	TGTGCCAGCAGTTTATGGACGAAAAATCAGCCCCAGCATTTT	CASSLWTKNQPQHF
TRBV9	-	TRBJ2-4	-	TGTGCCAGCAGCGTAAGGGAAGGGGCCGCTATTCAGTACTTC	CASSVREGAAIQYF
TRBV18	TRBD1	TRBJ2-7	-	TGTGCCAGCTCACCCATGACAGGGCCTTTACGGCCCTACGAGCAGTACTTC	CASSPMTGPLRPYEQYF
TRBV28	-	TRBJ2-5	-	TGTGCCAGCCGGTCTTTCAGCCAAGAGACCCAGTACTTC	CASRSFSQETQYF
TRBV18	-	TRBJ1-6	-	TGTGCCAGCTCGGCCGGGACTGCCACTAATTCACCCCTCCACTTT	CASSAGTATNSPLHF
TRBV7-9	-	TRBJ2-7	-	TGTGCCAGCAGCTCTACAGGGAACCACGAGCAGTACTTC	CASSSTGNHEQYF
TRBV9	-	TRBJ1-6	-	TGTGCCAGCAGCCCGAACGAAGGGCTGGGTGCACCCCTCCACTTT	CASSPNEGLGAPLHF
TRBV6-1	TRBD1	TRBJ2-6	-	TGTGCCAGCAGTGGACAGGGTATCTCTGGGGCCAACGTCCTGACTTTC	CASSGQGISGANVLTF
TRBV5-1	-	TRBJ2-5	-	TGCGCCAGCAGCCAAGGACAAACCGGGGGGACCCAGTACTTC	CASSQGQTGGTQYF
TRBV18	TRBD1	TRBJ2-1	-	TGTGCCAGCTCAGCACAGGGGATTGAGCAGTTCTTC	CASSAQGIEQFF
TRBV28	-	TRBJ1-1	-	TGTGCCAGCAGTGAGGGGGGCGGGATGGCTTTCTTT	CASSEGGGMAFF
TRBV28	-	TRBJ2-3	-	TGTGCCAGCAGTTTAAGTAACGGTTATACGCAGTATTTT	CASSLSNGYTQYF